The present entry profiles one TCR beta chain with its context. Assay: immunoSEQ multiplex PCR; the TCRdb copy retains only in-frame clones and omits some. Of about 94,000 clones listed, around 80% are singletons. The CDR3 length is 15 residues. Germline trimming cut 5 bases from V and 6 bases from J; bases unmatched to any gene: 8. Germline V gene sequence: CDR1 LNHDA, CDR2 SQIVND (reference sequence). This record belongs to a study of blood T cell repertoires in COVID-19. This receptor was obtained from a human donor in a cohort sampled during active COVID-19. The sample comprised peripheral blood. J is TRBJ2-7 and V is TRBV19; 12 bases map to TRBD2. The CDR3 is CASSVGLAGLVEQYF. In nucleotides, the CDR3 is TGTGCCAGTAGTGTTGGACTAGCGGGGCTGGTCGAGCAGTACTTC.